The clone carrying this TCR beta chain has a count of ten or more. The antigen is not known. Together with thyroid ultrasound, orbital computed tomography, serum thyroxine and TRAb, clinical symptoms were used for diagnoses. RNA transcripts served as the template for amplifying TCR beta CDR3 regions. Initially, a first-round RT-PCR of the TCR CDR3 employed the HTBI primer set. TCRdb analysed the multiplex PCR reads with MiXCR anew, one entry per CDR3 protein. The table includes about 200,000 distinct CDR3 sequences, around 17% detected once. This sample is part of a study of T cells in Graves' hyperthyroidism and ophthalmopathy. Study outcomes and limitations: A model of 13 V-J pairs discriminated ophthalmopathy from stable hyperthyroidism.

This CDR3 is 16 amino acids long. Germline CDR1 SGHNT, CDR2 YENEEA. Trimming cost V 5 bases and J 5 bases; bases outside gene matches: 12. Sequencing used blood. This clonotype was sampled from a woman between 50 and 59 years old with Graves' hyperthyroidism. The rearrangement joins TRBV11-3 to TRBJ2-7; 10 nucleotides line up with TRBD2. In DNA, the CDR3 is TGTGCCAGCAGCCCAACGAGCGGGAGGGCCGGGGACGAGCAGTACTTC. As protein: CASSPTSGRAGDEQYF.